Listed here are 30 T cell receptor beta chains from one sample, sequenced in a study of blood T cell repertoires in COVID-19. TCRdb's table, derived via immunoSEQ multiplex PCR, lists solely in-frame clones and lacks some. The data show fewer than 150,000 clones, approximately 80% seen once. The sequenced sample was peripheral blood. The receptors were sampled from a human donor in a cohort sampled during active COVID-19.

This chain links TRBV6-2 or TRBV6-3 with TRBJ1-6; weak D call: TRBD1 (5 bases). The CDR3 is made up of 14 amino acids. V lost 0 bases and J lost 12, with 12 bases in between. From germline, CDR1 is MNHEY and CDR2 SVGEGT. This CDR3 reads CASSYSKAGLPLHF. CDR3 DNA sequence: TGTGCCAGCAGTTACTCGAAGGCAGGGTTACCCCTCCACTTT.

The rearrangement uses TRBV6-2 or TRBV6-3 and TRBJ2-1; no reliable D call. Trimming took off 6 bases at V and 9 bases at J, with 9 bases between the two ends. The germline V gene encodes CDR1 MNHEY and CDR2 SVGEGT. The CDR3 contains 11 residues. CDR3 DNA: TGTGCCAGCAGCAAGTTGCGTGAGCAGTTCTTC. It encodes CASSKLREQFF.

The chain's CDR3 is CAREGTDKGESQPQHF. DNA of the CDR3: TGCGCCAGAGAAGGGACAGATAAAGGGGAGAGTCAGCCCCAGCATTTT. V gene TRBV23-1 combines with J gene TRBJ1-5; 7 bases are a match to TRBD1. TRBV23-1 is recorded as an ORF, its role being uncertain. This CDR3 spans 16 amino acids. V shed 9 bases and J 6 bases; nucleotides not matched to a gene: 17.

The chain recombines TRBV5-6 with TRBJ2-7, with 7 positions matching TRBD1. V was clipped by 5 bases and J by 3 bases; unmatched bases: 8. Germline CDR1 reads SGHDT; CDR2 reads YYEEEE. This CDR3 is 14 amino acids long. The CDR3 DNA reads TGTGCCAGCAGTCCCCCGGGACAGAGCTACGAGCAGTACTTC. Translating gives CASSPPGQSYEQYF.

The rearrangement uses TRBV2 and TRBJ2-5, with 10 bases lining up with TRBD2. The V gene end was trimmed by 8 bases and the J gene end by 0 bases; junction bases not matched to a gene: 12. Germline V gives CDR1 SNHLY, CDR2 FYNNEI. The CDR3 is 17 residues long. The CDR3 is CASERGGRLRYQETQYF. Here the CDR3 DNA reads TGTGCCAGCGAGCGGGGGGGCCGCCTCCGGTACCAAGAGACCCAGTACTTC. Drawing the rest from reference TRBV2 and TRBJ2-5, the complete variable domain is EPEVTQTPSHQVTQMGQEVILRCVPISNHLYFYWYRQILGQKVEFLVSFYNNEISEKSEIFDDQFSVERPDGSNFTLKIRSTKLEDSAMYFCASERGGRLRYQETQYFGPGTRLLVL.

V gene TRBV15 combines with J gene TRBJ2-5, with D uncertain. V lost 1 base to trimming and J lost 2 bases, with 11 bases between them. Germline V CDR1 and CDR2: LNHNV, YYDKDF (reference sequence). This CDR3 region has 15 residues. In nucleotides, the CDR3 is TGTGCCACCAGCAGAGCGGATAGCTGGCAAGAGACCCAGTACTTC. This translates into CATSRADSWQETQYF.

This chain uses TRBV29-1 with TRBJ1-2; 7 nucleotides agree with TRBD1. V lost 7 bases, J lost 3 bases, and 8 bases stayed unmatched. Germline CDR1 and CDR2: SQVTM and ANQGSEA. CDR3 size: 13 residues. The DNA of the CDR3 is TGCAGCGCGGGACAGCCGGGGGACTATGGCTACACCTTC. Translation gives CSAGQPGDYGYTF.

This sequence joins TRBV9 and TRBJ2-3, with 11 bases lining up with TRBD2. Germline V gives CDR1 SGDLS, CDR2 YYNGEE. CDR3 size: 19 residues. Trimming at V came to 4 bases and at J to 2 bases, leaving 15 bases not matched to a gene. The CDR3, as DNA: TGTGCCAGCAGCTCCCCCGCGGTGGGGACTAGCGGAGACACAGATACGCAGTATTTT. As protein: CASSSPAVGTSGDTDTQYF. Looking up the rest from reference TRBV9 and TRBJ2-3 gives the full variable domain: DSGVTQTPKHLITATGQRVTLRCSPRSGDLSVYWYQQSLDQGLQFLIQYYNGEERAKGNILERFSAQQFPDLHSELNLSSLELGDSALYFCASSSPAVGTSGDTDTQYFGPGTRLTVL.

The V gene is TRBV6-4, the J gene TRBJ1-2; tentative D call: TRBD1 (6 bases). Trimming shortened V by 3 bases and J by 8 bases, and 16 bases separated the two germline ends. The germline V gene encodes CDR1 MRHNA and CDR2 SNTAGT. CDR3 size: 14 residues. The DNA of the CDR3 is TGTGCCAGCAGTGAACCTACAGGGAGAGGGGGCTACACCTTC. Translated: CASSEPTGRGGYTF.

V and J are TRBV7-2 and TRBJ1-1, with a weak D call TRBD1 (6 bases). Trimming took 5 bases from V and 4 from J, leaving 11 bases between them. CDR3 length equals 13 residues. CDR1 SGHTA and CDR2 FQGNSA come from the germline V gene. The CDR3: CASSGGGGTEAFF. CDR3 nucleotides: TGTGCCAGCAGCGGCGGGGGCGGCACTGAAGCTTTCTTT.

This clone showed up just a few times. This chain links TRBV4-3 with TRBJ1-1; tentatively, D is TRBD1 (5 bases). Trimming cost V 4 bases and J 6 bases, with 15 bases left between them. This CDR3 has 14 amino acids. Germline assignment: CDR1 LGHNA and CDR2 YSLEER. The CDR3 reads CASSLSPRVAEAFF. In nucleotides, the CDR3 is TGCGCCAGCAGCCTCTCGCCCAGGGTTGCTGAAGCTTTCTTT.

J is TRBJ1-1 and V is TRBV12-5; D may be TRBD1 (5 bases). CDR1 is LGHNT, CDR2 FRNRAP, per germline. This CDR3 is built from 12 residues. V lost 6 bases to trimming and J lost 3 bases, with 8 bases between them. As DNA, the CDR3 is TGTGCTAGTGGGAAGACAGACACTGAAGCTTTCTTT. Amino acid sequence: CASGKTDTEAFF.

The rearrangement joins TRBV6-5 to TRBJ1-4; maybe TRBD1 (6 bases). Germline assignment: CDR1 MNHEY and CDR2 SVGAGI. V gave up 7 bases and J gave up 7 bases, with 16 bases separating them. This CDR3 is 14 amino acids long. Here the CDR3 reads CASTNRVGGEKLFF. The DNA of the CDR3 is TGTGCCAGCACTAACAGGGTTGGGGGTGAAAAACTGTTTTTT.

This clone was recorded only once. This chain uses TRBV3-1 (or the pseudogene TRBV3-2) with TRBJ1-6; D is ambiguous. V lost 1 base and J 9 bases, leaving 16 bases between the germline ends. Looked up from germline, CDR1 is LGHDT and CDR2 is YNNKEL (reference sequence). This CDR3 is built from 16 residues. CDR3 sequence: CASSQATSGVGSPLHF. The DNA of the CDR3 is TGTGCCAGCAGCCAAGCGACAAGCGGGGTGGGTTCACCCCTCCACTTT.

The J gene is TRBJ2-2, the V gene TRBV21-1; TRBD1, the table's D call, was not compared with the DNA. TRBV21-1 is a listed pseudogene. The CDR3 has 16 residues. Here the CDR3 reads CASSGRDRGRSGELFF. Here the CDR3 DNA reads TGTGCCAGCAGCGGGCGGGACAGGGGCAGATCCGGGGAGCTGTTTTTT.

The V call is TRBV11-2, the J call TRBJ2-1; D possibly corresponds to TRBD1 (5 bases). This CDR3 contains 15 residues. The V end was cut by 1 base, the J end by 8 bases, with 15 bases between. Germline V gene lookup returns CDR1 SGHAT and CDR2 FQNNGV. CDR3 sequence: CASSLADTGFHEQFF. In nucleotides, the CDR3 is TGTGCCAGCAGCTTAGCCGATACAGGTTTTCATGAGCAGTTCTTC.

The V call is TRBV5-1, the J call TRBJ2-7; D may be TRBD1 (5 bases). This CDR3 spans 15 amino acids. Deletions cut 0 bases from V and 4 bases from J, with 14 bases between. Per the germline V gene, CDR1 is SGHRS and CDR2 is YFSETQ. CDR3 sequence: CASSLGGEPSYEQYF. CDR3 in DNA: TGCGCCAGCAGCTTGGGGGGCGAACCATCATACGAGCAGTACTTC.

The rearrangement links TRBV7-9 to TRBJ2-5, with a possible D match to TRBD1 (5 bases). Germline V gene sequence: CDR1 SEHNR, CDR2 FQNEAQ (reference sequence). V was pared by 4 bases and J by 0 bases, with 12 bases between. This CDR3 is 15 amino acids long. The CDR3 spells CASSSIQEYQETQYF. The DNA for the CDR3 is TGTGCCAGCAGCTCAATACAGGAGTACCAAGAGACCCAGTACTTC. Full variable domain (rest looked up from reference TRBV7-9 and TRBJ2-5): DTGVSQNPRHKITKRGQNVTFRCDPISEHNRLYWYRQTLGQGPEFLTYFQNEAQLEKSRLLSDRFSAERPKGSFSTLEIQRTEQGDSAMYLCASSSIQEYQETQYFGPGTRLLVL.

This clone was seen once. The chain uses TRBV11-2 and TRBJ2-1; tentatively, D is TRBD2 (6 bases). The CDR3 is 13 residues long. V was shortened by 3 bases and J by 5 bases, with 8 bases between the two germline ends. Germline V lookup: CDR1 SGHAT, CDR2 FQNNGV. The CDR3 DNA is TGTGCCAGCAGCTTCGGCGGGGACAATGAGCAGTTCTTC. Protein sequence: CASSFGGDNEQFF.

In its sample, this clone was seen a few times. V and J are TRBV2 and TRBJ1-5; possibly TRBD1 for D (5 bases). Between the trimmed V and J ends, which lost 6 bases and 3 bases, there was a span of 9 bases. This CDR3 contains 13 residues. Germline values: CDR1 SNHLY, CDR2 FYNNEI. The CDR3 sequence: CASRPGYNQPQHF. As DNA, the CDR3 is TGTGCCAGCAGGCCAGGGTACAATCAGCCCCAGCATTTT. The full variable domain, with the rest looked up from reference TRBV2 and TRBJ1-5, is EPEVTQTPSHQVTQMGQEVILRCVPISNHLYFYWYRQILGQKVEFLVSFYNNEISEKSEIFDDQFSVERPDGSNFTLKIRSTKLEDSAMYFCASRPGYNQPQHFGDGTRLSIL.

This clone appeared once. The chain carries TRBV4-1 and TRBJ1-1; no definite D call. Germline CDR1 is MGHRA and CDR2 is YSYEKL. The germline V and J ends were trimmed by 0 bases and 2 bases, with 10 bases remaining between them. The CDR3 is 15 residues long. For the CDR3, the DNA is TGCGCCAGCAGCCAAGATCACCAGTTTAACACTGAAGCTTTCTTT. Protein sequence: CASSQDHQFNTEAFF.

The J gene is TRBJ1-4, the V gene TRBV6-5; tentative D call: TRBD1 (6 bases). CDR1 and CDR2 (germline): MNHEY, SVGAGI. V dropped 6 bases and J dropped 5 bases, with 10 bases sitting between them. There are 13 residues in the CDR3. The CDR3 is CASRRTENEKLFF. The CDR3 nucleotides read TGTGCCAGCAGACGGACAGAGAATGAAAAACTGTTTTTT.

This clone is a singleton in its sample. V usage is TRBV5-4 and J usage is TRBJ2-2; the match to TRBD1 covers 8 bases. This CDR3 is built from 14 residues. Trimming took 7 bases from V and 5 from J; bases not matched to a gene: 7. Germline V lookup: CDR1 SGHNT, CDR2 YYREEE (reference sequence). The chain's CDR3 is CASGGQGGTGELFF. CDR3 nucleotides: TGTGCCAGCGGTGGACAGGGCGGAACCGGGGAGCTGTTTTTT.

This chain links TRBV19 with TRBJ2-1, with TRBD2 matching 14 bases. V was pared by 4 bases and J by 0 bases, with 5 bases of the junction left unmatched. This CDR3 has 18 residues. Per the germline V gene, CDR1 is LNHDA and CDR2 is SQIVND (reference sequence). The CDR3 loop is CASSKGLAGANSYNEQFF. For the CDR3, the DNA is TGTGCCAGTAGTAAGGGACTAGCGGGGGCCAACTCCTACAATGAGCAGTTCTTC.

The rearrangement joins TRBV11-2 to TRBJ2-7; D is unresolved. There are 13 residues in the CDR3. The germline V gene has CDR1 SGHAT and CDR2 FQNNGV. Trimming left V 0 bases short and J 6 bases short, with 9 bases between. The CDR3 is CASSLEVRVEQYF. The CDR3 DNA follows: TGTGCCAGCAGCTTAGAAGTACGAGTCGAGCAGTACTTC.

The count of this clone is one. The chain has TRBV19 and TRBJ1-1; D unresolved. Deletions cut 6 bases from V and 3 bases from J, with 11 bases between. CDR1 LNHDA and CDR2 SQIVND come from the germline V gene (reference sequence). CDR3 length: 13 amino acids. Here the CDR3 reads CASRVRRDTEAFF. Here the CDR3 DNA reads TGTGCCAGTAGGGTTCGACGGGACACTGAAGCTTTCTTT.

This chain joins TRBV4-1 and TRBJ2-5; D possibly corresponds to TRBD2 (5 bases). Germline loops: CDR1 MGHRA, CDR2 YSYEKL. This CDR3 is built from 15 residues. The germline V and J ends were trimmed by 4 bases and 4 bases, with 16 bases remaining between them. The CDR3 DNA follows: TGCGCCAGCAGCCGAACGAGGGAGAGATCAGAGACCCAGTACTTC. Amino acids: CASSRTRERSETQYF.

The V gene is TRBV7-2, the J gene TRBJ1-4; 8 positions match TRBD1. The junction had 6 bases not matched to a gene; V was cut back by 5 bases and J by 7 bases. Germline V gene sequence: CDR1 SGHTA, CDR2 FQGNSA. This CDR3 has 14 residues. CDR3: CASSLGTGSEKLFF. CDR3 sequence (DNA): TGTGCCAGCAGCCTAGGGACAGGAAGTGAAAAACTGTTTTTT.

The chain combines TRBV6-2 or TRBV6-3 with TRBJ2-5, with D possibly being TRBD2 (6 bases). The CDR3 is 15 amino acids. V gave up 5 bases and J gave up 5 bases, with 18 bases separating them. Germline V gives CDR1 MNHEY, CDR2 SVGEGT. In DNA, the CDR3 is TGTGCCAGCAGTCCCGCCGGGGGAGTACGGGAGACCCAGTACTTC. Its protein product is CASSPAGGVRETQYF.

The chain employs TRBV18 and TRBJ2-3; 7 bases line up with TRBD1. CDR1 and CDR2 from the germline V gene are KGHSH and LQKENI. There are 16 residues in the CDR3. V was pared by 1 base and J by 2 bases, with 6 bases of the junction left unmatched. The CDR3 DNA sequence: TGTGCCAGCTCACCACGCGACAGGGTGAACACAGATACGCAGTATTTT. Translation gives CASSPRDRVNTDTQYF.